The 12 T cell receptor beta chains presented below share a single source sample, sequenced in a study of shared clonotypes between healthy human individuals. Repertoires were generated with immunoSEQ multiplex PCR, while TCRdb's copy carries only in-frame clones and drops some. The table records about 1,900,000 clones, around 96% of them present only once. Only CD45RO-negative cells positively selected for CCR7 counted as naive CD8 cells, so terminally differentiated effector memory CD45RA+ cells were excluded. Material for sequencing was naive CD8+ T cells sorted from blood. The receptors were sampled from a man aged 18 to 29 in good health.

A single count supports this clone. DNA of the CDR3: TGTGCCTCAAGGAACCTCAATGAGCAGTTCTTC. Encoded protein: CASRNLNEQFF. The chain combines TRBV2 with TRBJ2-1; D gene uncertain. V lost 11 bases, J lost 6 bases, and 11 bases lay in between. CDR1 is SNHLY, CDR2 FYNNEI, per germline. This CDR3 has 11 residues.

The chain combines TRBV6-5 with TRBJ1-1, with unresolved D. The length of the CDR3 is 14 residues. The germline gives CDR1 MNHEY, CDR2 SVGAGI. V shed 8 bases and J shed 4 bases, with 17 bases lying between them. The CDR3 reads CASSDLSWSTEAFF. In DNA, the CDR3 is TGTGCCAGCTCGGACCTGTCCTGGAGCACTGAAGCTTTCTTT.

CDR3 nucleotide sequence: TGCGCCAGCAGCCAAGTTGTGTTGGGAGATACGCAGTATTTT. It specifies CASSQVVLGDTQYF. V is TRBV4-3 and J is TRBJ2-3; D ambiguous. Trimming cost V 1 base and J 5 bases, with 10 bases left between them. CDR1 and CDR2 from the germline V gene are LGHNA and YSLEER. This CDR3 spans 14 amino acids.

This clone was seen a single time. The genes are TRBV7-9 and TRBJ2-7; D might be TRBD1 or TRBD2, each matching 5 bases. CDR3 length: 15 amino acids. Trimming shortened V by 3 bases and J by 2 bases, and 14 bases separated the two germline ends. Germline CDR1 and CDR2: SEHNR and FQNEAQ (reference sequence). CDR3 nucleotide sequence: TGTGCCAGCAGCTTTGACCGGGACGGAGCCTACGAGCAGTACTTC. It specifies CASSFDRDGAYEQYF. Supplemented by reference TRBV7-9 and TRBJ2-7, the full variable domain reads DTGVSQNPRHKITKRGQNVTFRCDPISEHNRLYWYRQTLGQGPEFLTYFQNEAQLEKSRLLSDRFSAERPKGSFSTLEIQRTEQGDSAMYLCASSFDRDGAYEQYFGPGTRLTVT.

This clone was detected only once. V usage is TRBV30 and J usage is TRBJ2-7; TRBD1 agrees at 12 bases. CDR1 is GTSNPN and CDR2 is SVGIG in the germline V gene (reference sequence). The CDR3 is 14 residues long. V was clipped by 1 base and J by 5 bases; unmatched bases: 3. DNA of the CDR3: TGTGCCTGGAGTGCTGGGACAGGGGGCCACGAGCAGTACTTC. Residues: CAWSAGTGGHEQYF.

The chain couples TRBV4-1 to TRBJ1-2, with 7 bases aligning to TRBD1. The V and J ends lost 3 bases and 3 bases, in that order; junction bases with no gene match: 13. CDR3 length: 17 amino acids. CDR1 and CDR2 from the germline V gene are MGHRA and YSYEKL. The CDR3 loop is CASSHGGQFVGDYGYTF. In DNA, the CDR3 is TGCGCCAGCAGCCACGGGGGACAGTTTGTGGGGGACTATGGCTACACCTTC.

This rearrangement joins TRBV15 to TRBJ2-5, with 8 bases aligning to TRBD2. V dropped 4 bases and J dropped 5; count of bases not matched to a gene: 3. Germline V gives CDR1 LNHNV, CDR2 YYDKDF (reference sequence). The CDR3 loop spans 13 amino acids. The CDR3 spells CATSIGLAETQYF. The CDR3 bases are TGTGCCACCAGCATAGGACTAGCTGAGACCCAGTACTTC. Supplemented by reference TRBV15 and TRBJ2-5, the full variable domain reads DAMVIQNPRYQVTQFGKPVTLSCSQTLNHNVMYWYQQKSSQAPKLLFHYYDKDFNNEADTPDNFQSRRPNTSFCFLDIRSPGLGDTAMYLCATSIGLAETQYFGPGTRLLVL.

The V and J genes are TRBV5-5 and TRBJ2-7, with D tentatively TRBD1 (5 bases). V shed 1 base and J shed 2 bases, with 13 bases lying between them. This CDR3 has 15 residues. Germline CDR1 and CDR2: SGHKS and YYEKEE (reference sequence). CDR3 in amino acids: CASSLSGIITYEQYF. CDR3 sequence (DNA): TGTGCCAGCAGCTTGTCAGGGATTATCACCTACGAGCAGTACTTC.

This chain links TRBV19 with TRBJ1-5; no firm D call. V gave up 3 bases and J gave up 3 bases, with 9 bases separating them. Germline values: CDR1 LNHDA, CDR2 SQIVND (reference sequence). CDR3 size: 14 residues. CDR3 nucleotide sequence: TGTGCCAGTAGTATCTTTGACTTCAATCAGCCCCAGCATTTT. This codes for CASSIFDFNQPQHF.

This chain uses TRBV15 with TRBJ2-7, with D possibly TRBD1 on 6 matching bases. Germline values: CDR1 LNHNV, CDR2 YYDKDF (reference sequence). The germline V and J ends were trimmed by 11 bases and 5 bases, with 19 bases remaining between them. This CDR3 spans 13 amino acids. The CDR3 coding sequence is TGTGCCGTCGCGTTCGACAGGACACACGAGCAGTACTTC. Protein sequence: CAVAFDRTHEQYF.

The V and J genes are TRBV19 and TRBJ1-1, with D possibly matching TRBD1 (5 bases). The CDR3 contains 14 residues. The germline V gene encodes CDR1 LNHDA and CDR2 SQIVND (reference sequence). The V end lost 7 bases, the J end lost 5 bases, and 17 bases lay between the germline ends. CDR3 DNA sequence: TGTGCCAGTACCGCGGACATCACAGAGACTGAAGCTTTCTTT. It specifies CASTADITETEAFF.

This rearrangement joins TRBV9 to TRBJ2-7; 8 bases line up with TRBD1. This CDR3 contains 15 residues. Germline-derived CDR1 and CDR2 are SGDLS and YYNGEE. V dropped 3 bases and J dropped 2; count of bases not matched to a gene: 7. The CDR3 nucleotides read TGTGCCAGCAGCGCGGACGGGACAGGAACCTACGAGCAGTACTTC. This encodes CASSADGTGTYEQYF.